Below are 25 T cell receptor beta chains sequenced from a single sample in a study of T-cell reconstitution after alpha-beta-depleted transplantation in children (dated by TCRdb to 2015 to 2016). The treatment or condition label, as the study defines it: allogeneic hematopoietic cell transplantation with graft depleted of TCRalphabeta T cells and CD19 B cells. Library method: PCR. The listed sequencing device is Illumina HiSeq 2500. Molecular barcoding was employed in the preparation of TCR libraries, with unique molecular identifiers being used to normalize TCRbeta repertoire quantification. The raw public data were reprocessed by TCRdb itself: fastp quality trimming at Q25, MiXCR clonotype calling, in-frame beta chains only. Identical CDR3 protein sequences are pooled into one entry, listed with their most common genes and DNA. In all, the sample holds about 150,000 distinct CDR3 sequences, and 11% of those were seen once. The ten largest account for roughly 13% of the sample.

The specimen comprised PBMCs, sampled before TCRalphabeta/CD19-depleted stem cell transplant. These receptors came from a boy aged 2 to 10 with acute myeloid leukemia, due to receive a stem cell transplant.

This clonotype was found many times. V is TRBV20-1 and J is TRBJ1-2; D gene uncertain. The CDR3 sequence is 12 residues long. CDR1 and CDR2 from the germline V gene are DFQATT and SNEGSKA (reference sequence). CDR3 coding DNA: TGCAGCGCGAAGCATTCCCCTGGAGGCTACACCTTC. Amino acids: CSAKHSPGGYTF.

This clonotype was observed many times. J is TRBJ1-1 and V is TRBV5-5; D remains ambiguous. Trimming removed 5 bases from V and 4 bases from J, with 21 bases in between. The CDR3 runs to 16 residues. Per the germline V gene, CDR1 is SGHKS and CDR2 is YYEKEE (reference sequence). CDR3 residues: CASSPRLLEATTEAFF. The CDR3 nucleotides are TGTGCCAGCAGTCCTCGGTTGTTAGAAGCAACCACTGAAGCTTTCTTT.

This clonotype was seen repeatedly, ten times or more. This chain joins TRBV29-1 and TRBJ2-7, with a possible D match to TRBD2 (5 bases). This CDR3 is built from 12 residues. Germline-derived CDR1 and CDR2 are SQVTM and ANQGSEA. V was trimmed by 7 bases and J by 6 bases, leaving 16 bases between them. The CDR3 DNA follows: TGCAGCGCCGGGGTCCCAGAGAGCGAGCAGTACTTC. Its translation: CSAGVPESEQYF.

This clonotype was observed many times. The rearrangement uses TRBV28 and TRBJ1-1; D remains ambiguous. V gave up 4 bases and J gave up 2 bases, with 11 bases separating them. The CDR3 totals 14 residues. Germline CDR1 and CDR2: MDHEN and SYDVKM. The CDR3 reads CASSSGELNTEAFF. DNA for the CDR3: TGTGCCAGCAGTTCTGGGGAACTCAACACTGAAGCTTTCTTT.

This clonotype was seen at least ten times. The chain has TRBV12-3 or TRBV12-4 and TRBJ1-1, with TRBD1 as a possible D gene (6 bases). V was pared by 5 bases and J by 0 bases, with 16 bases between. The CDR3 extends over 16 amino acids. CDR3 in amino acids: CASSPAGGRMNTEAFF. CDR3 coding DNA: TGTGCCAGCAGTCCCGCTGGGGGCCGCATGAACACTGAAGCTTTCTTT.

This chain uses TRBV28 with TRBJ2-5, with D perhaps given as TRBD1 or TRBD2 (5 bases each). The ends were cut back, 8 bases at V and 5 bases at J, with 15 bases in the middle. The length of the CDR3 is 13 residues. CDR1 is MDHEN, CDR2 SYDVKM, per germline. The chain's CDR3 is CASRPRGFETQYF. The DNA for the CDR3 is TGTGCCAGCCGCCCCCGGGGCTTCGAGACCCAGTACTTC.

The sample holds many counts of this clonotype. The chain links TRBV7-2 to TRBJ2-2, with a weak D call TRBD2 (6 bases). Germline-derived CDR1 and CDR2 are SGHTA and FQGNSA. Trimming cost V 5 bases and J 7 bases, with 14 bases left between them. This CDR3 is 14 amino acids long. The CDR3 DNA is TGTGCCAGCAGCCCCGGGAGTTTCGGCGGGGAGCTGTTTTTT. Amino acid sequence: CASSPGSFGGELFF.

This clonotype was observed many times. V usage is TRBV5-5 and J usage is TRBJ1-1, with TRBD1 matching 7 bases. The CDR3 has 13 residues. V shed 7 bases, J shed 1 base, and the junction held 4 bases outside the gene matches. Germline values: CDR1 SGHKS, CDR2 YYEKEE (reference sequence). This CDR3 is CASLRDRNTEAFF. For the CDR3, the DNA is TGTGCCAGCCTCCGGGACAGGAACACTGAAGCTTTCTTT.

This clonotype was seen many times. The rearrangement links TRBV24-1 to TRBJ2-2, with 9 bases identical to TRBD1. CDR1 KGHDR and CDR2 SFDVKD come from the germline V gene. Germline trimming cut 3 bases from V and 5 bases from J; bases unmatched to any gene: 6. The CDR3 runs to 16 residues. The CDR3 loop reads CATSDAGTGWTGELFF. CDR3 DNA sequence: TGTGCCACCAGTGATGCCGGGACAGGGTGGACCGGGGAGCTGTTTTTT.

This rearrangement joins TRBV30 to TRBJ2-4, with TRBD2 identical over 7 bases. CDR3 size: 15 residues. The ends lost 1 base at V and 1 base at J; junction bases unmatched: 4. Germline V gene data show CDR1 as GTSNPN and CDR2 as SVGIG (reference sequence). CDR3 in DNA: TGTGCCTGGAGTGCCGGGGGGTGGGCCAAAAACATTCAGTACTTC. The encoded protein is CAWSAGGWAKNIQYF.

This clonotype was seen repeatedly, ten times or more. The chain is built from TRBV4-2 and TRBJ1-4; 10 bases agree with TRBD1. The CDR3 extends over 16 amino acids. Looked up from germline, CDR1 is LGHNA and CDR2 is YNFKEQ. V shed 0 bases and J 6 bases; nucleotides not matched to a gene: 4. The CDR3 nucleotides read TGTGCCAGCAGCCAAGATACCGGGACAGGGGATGAAAAACTGTTTTTT. Translating it yields CASSQDTGTGDEKLFF.

In this sample, this clonotype turned up many times. The V gene is TRBV4-1, the J gene TRBJ1-5, with unresolved D. Per the germline V gene, CDR1 is MGHRA and CDR2 is YSYEKL. CDR3 length equals 16 residues. V shed 4 bases and J shed 0 bases, with 13 bases lying between them. CDR3 loop: CASSPTRGVSNQPQHF. CDR3 in DNA: TGCGCCAGCAGCCCTACTCGCGGCGTTAGCAATCAGCCCCAGCATTTT.

This clonotype appeared many times. The V call is TRBV20-1, the J call TRBJ1-5; 8 nucleotides agree with TRBD1. The CDR3 loop spans 13 amino acids. CDR1 and CDR2 (germline): DFQATT, SNEGSKA (reference sequence). The CDR3 region is CSADRVDNQPQHF. The DNA for the CDR3 is TGCAGCGCGGACAGGGTTGACAATCAGCCCCAGCATTTT.

In this sample, this clonotype turned up many times. This rearrangement joins TRBV11-2 to TRBJ1-1; D is perhaps TRBD1 (6 bases). The ends were cut back, 5 bases at V and 4 bases at J, with 14 bases in the middle. The germline gives CDR1 SGHAT, CDR2 FQNNGV. The CDR3 length is 14 residues. The CDR3, as DNA: TGTGCCAGCAGCCTCACAGGGAGGAGCACTGAAGCTTTCTTT. Its protein product is CASSLTGRSTEAFF.

This clonotype has ten or more counts. The chain employs TRBV5-1 and TRBJ2-7; the D gene is possibly TRBD1 (6 bases). This CDR3 spans 13 amino acids. Germline CDR1 and CDR2: SGHRS and YFSETQ. V was shortened by 3 bases and J by 4 bases, with 11 bases between the two germline ends. CDR3 sequence (DNA): TGCGCCAGCAGCTCGGGACACAATTACGAGCAGTACTTC. Amino acid sequence: CASSSGHNYEQYF.

The chain joins TRBV2 to TRBJ2-1, with 13 nucleotides matching TRBD2. The germline gives CDR1 SNHLY, CDR2 FYNNEI. The trim removed 1 base at V and 5 bases at J, leaving 8 bases unmatched. The CDR3 is made up of 18 amino acids. CDR3: CASSEEGTSGANHNEQFF. CDR3 in DNA: TGTGCCAGCAGTGAAGAGGGGACTAGCGGGGCAAACCACAATGAGCAGTTCTTC.

Regarding this clonotype: Since a much larger clone is just one base distant, this may be a read error. The chain combines TRBV3-1 with TRBJ2-2; D uncertain. The V gene's germline CDR1 is LGHDT and CDR2 YNNKEL (reference sequence). This CDR3 is built from 13 residues. CDR3 protein: CVSSLGRGRELFF. CDR3 bases: TGTGTCAGCAGCCTCGGGCGCGGAAGGGAGCTGTTTTTT. The full variable domain, rest sourced from reference TRBV3-1 and TRBJ2-2, is DTAVSQTPKYLVTQMGNDKSIKCEQNLGHDTMYWYKQDSKKFLKIMFSYNNKELIINETVPNRFSPKSPDKAHLNLHINSLELGDSAVYFCVSSLGRGRELFFGEGSRLTVL.

This clonotype was counted at least ten times. The chain carries TRBV5-6 and TRBJ1-4; D call uncertain. This CDR3 comprises 12 residues. CDR1 and CDR2 from the germline V gene are SGHDT and YYEEEE. The ends were cut back, 3 bases at V and 10 bases at J, with 10 bases in the middle. This CDR3 is CASSSVPGKLFF. The CDR3 nucleotides read TGTGCCAGCAGCTCCGTTCCTGGAAAACTGTTTTTT.

This clonotype has a count of ten or more. J is TRBJ1-1 and V is TRBV3-1, with D tentatively TRBD1 (5 bases). The V gene lost 1 base and the J gene lost 11 bases, with 11 bases spanning the gap. The CDR3 consists of 12 residues. The germline CDR1 and CDR2 sequences are LGHDT and YNNKEL (reference sequence). CDR3: CASSQGGGGAFF. In DNA, the CDR3 is TGTGCCAGCAGCCAAGGGGGCGGCGGGGCTTTCTTT. Full variable domain (missing parts from reference TRBV3-1 and TRBJ1-1): DTAVSQTPKYLVTQMGNDKSIKCEQNLGHDTMYWYKQDSKKFLKIMFSYNNKELIINETVPNRFSPKSPDKAHLNLHINSLELGDSAVYFCASSQGGGGAFFGQGTRLTVV.

This clonotype appeared many times. The chain employs TRBV3-1 and TRBJ1-1; tentative D call: TRBD1 (6 bases). Germline values: CDR1 LGHDT, CDR2 YNNKEL (reference sequence). CDR3 length: 14 residues. Between the trimmed V and J ends, which lost 1 base and 5 bases, there was a span of 11 bases. The CDR3: CASSQGRGRTEAFF. DNA of the CDR3: TGTGCCAGCAGCCAAGGTCGGGGGCGGACTGAAGCTTTCTTT. Based on the CDR3 plus reference TRBV3-1 and TRBJ1-1, the full variable domain is DTAVSQTPKYLVTQMGNDKSIKCEQNLGHDTMYWYKQDSKKFLKIMFSYNNKELIINETVPNRFSPKSPDKAHLNLHINSLELGDSAVYFCASSQGRGRTEAFFGQGTRLTVV.

This clonotype was recorded many times. The rearrangement uses TRBV20-1 and TRBJ1-6; perhaps TRBD1 as D (6 bases). Germline values: CDR1 DFQATT, CDR2 SNEGSKA (reference sequence). V was cut by 6 bases and J by 9 bases, with 15 bases left in between. The CDR3 totals 13 residues. The CDR3 loop reads CSAHRVNSSPLHF. As DNA, the CDR3 is TGCAGTGCCCACAGGGTTAATTCTTCACCCCTCCACTTT.

There are many counts of this clonotype. This rearrangement joins TRBV6-1 to TRBJ2-3; D is unclear. The V end lost 3 bases, the J end lost 5 bases, and 21 bases lay between the germline ends. Germline V gene lookup returns CDR1 MNHNS and CDR2 SASEGT. The CDR3 extends over 17 amino acids. CDR3 nucleotides: TGTGCCAGCAGTGAGGTCCCCGAGTTCACACACAAAGATACGCAGTATTTT. The encoded protein is CASSEVPEFTHKDTQYF.

This clonotype has at least ten counts. The chain couples TRBV20-1 to TRBJ2-3; 11 positions match TRBD2. Germline V lookup: CDR1 DFQATT, CDR2 SNEGSKA (reference sequence). V gave up 3 bases and J gave up 2 bases; unmatched junction bases: 7. This CDR3 is 16 amino acids long. The CDR3 nucleotides are TGCAGTGCTAGTTTGACTAGCGGGGAACCCACAGATACGCAGTATTTT. It specifies CSASLTSGEPTDTQYF.

In its sample, this clonotype was seen many times. The J gene is TRBJ2-7, the V gene TRBV6-2 or TRBV6-3, with 7 bases matching TRBD1. The CDR3 is made up of 14 amino acids. V dropped 5 bases and J dropped 6; count of bases not matched to a gene: 10. Germline lookup yields CDR1 MNHEY and CDR2 SVGEGT. Here the CDR3 reads CASSQDRQRGEQYV. The CDR3 DNA sequence: TGTGCCAGCAGTCAGGACAGGCAACGCGGCGAGCAGTACGTC.

The rearrangement joins TRBV7-3 to TRBJ2-1; 11 positions match TRBD2. CDR1 is SGHTA and CDR2 is FQGTGA in the germline V gene. V shed 5 bases, J shed 7 bases, and the junction held 10 bases outside the gene matches. This CDR3 has 16 amino acids. The CDR3 nucleotides are TGTGCCAGCAGCAGCTTACTAGCGGGGGTGGTTAATGAGCAGTTCTTC. This gives the protein CASSSLLAGVVNEQFF.